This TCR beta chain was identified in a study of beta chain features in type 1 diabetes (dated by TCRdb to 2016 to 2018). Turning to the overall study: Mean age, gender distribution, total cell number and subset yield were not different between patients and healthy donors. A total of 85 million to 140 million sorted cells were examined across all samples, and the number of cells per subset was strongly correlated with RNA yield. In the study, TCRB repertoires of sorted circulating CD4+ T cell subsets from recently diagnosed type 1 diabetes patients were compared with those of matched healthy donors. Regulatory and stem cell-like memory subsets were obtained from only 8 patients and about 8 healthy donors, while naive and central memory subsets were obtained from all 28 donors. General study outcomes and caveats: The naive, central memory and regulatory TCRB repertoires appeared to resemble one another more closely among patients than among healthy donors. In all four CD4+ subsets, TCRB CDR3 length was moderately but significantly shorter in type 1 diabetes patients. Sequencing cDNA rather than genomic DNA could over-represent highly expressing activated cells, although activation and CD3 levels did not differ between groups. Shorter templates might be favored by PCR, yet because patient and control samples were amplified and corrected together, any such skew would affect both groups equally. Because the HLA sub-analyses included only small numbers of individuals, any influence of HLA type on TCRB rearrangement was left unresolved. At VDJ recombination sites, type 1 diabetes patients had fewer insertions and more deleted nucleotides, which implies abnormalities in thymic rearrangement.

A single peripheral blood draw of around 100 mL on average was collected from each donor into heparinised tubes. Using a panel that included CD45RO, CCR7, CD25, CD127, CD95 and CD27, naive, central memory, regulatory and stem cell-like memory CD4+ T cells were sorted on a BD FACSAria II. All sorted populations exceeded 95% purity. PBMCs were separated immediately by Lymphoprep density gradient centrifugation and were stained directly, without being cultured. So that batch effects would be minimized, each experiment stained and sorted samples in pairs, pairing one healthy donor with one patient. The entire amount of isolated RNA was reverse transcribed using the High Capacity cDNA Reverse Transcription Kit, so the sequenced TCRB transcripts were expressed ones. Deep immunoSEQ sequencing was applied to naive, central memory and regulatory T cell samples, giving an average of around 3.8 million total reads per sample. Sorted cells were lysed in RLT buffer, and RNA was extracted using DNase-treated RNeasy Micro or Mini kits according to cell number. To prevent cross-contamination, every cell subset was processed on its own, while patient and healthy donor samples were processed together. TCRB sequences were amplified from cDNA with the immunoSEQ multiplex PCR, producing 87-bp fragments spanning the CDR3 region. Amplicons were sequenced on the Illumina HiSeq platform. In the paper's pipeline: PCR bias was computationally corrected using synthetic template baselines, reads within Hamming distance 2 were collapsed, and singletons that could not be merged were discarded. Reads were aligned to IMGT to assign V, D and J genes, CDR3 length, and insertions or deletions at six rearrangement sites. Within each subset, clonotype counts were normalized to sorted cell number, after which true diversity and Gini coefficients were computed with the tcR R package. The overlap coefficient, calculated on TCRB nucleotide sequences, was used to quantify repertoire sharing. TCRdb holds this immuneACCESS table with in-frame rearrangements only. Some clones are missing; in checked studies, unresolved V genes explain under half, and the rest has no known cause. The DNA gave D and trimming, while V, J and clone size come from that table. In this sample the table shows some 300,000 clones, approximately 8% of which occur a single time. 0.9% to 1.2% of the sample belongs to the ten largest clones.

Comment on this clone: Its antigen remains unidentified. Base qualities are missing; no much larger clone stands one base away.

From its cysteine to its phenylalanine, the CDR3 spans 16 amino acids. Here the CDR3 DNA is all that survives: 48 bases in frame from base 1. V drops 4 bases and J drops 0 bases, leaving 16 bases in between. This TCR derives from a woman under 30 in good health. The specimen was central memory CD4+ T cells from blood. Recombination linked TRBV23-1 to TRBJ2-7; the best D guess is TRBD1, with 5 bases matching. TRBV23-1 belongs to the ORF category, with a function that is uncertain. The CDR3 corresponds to CASSLPTRASSYEQYF. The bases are TGCGCCAGCAGTCTCCCCACCAGGGCCAGCTCCTACGAGCAGTACTTC.